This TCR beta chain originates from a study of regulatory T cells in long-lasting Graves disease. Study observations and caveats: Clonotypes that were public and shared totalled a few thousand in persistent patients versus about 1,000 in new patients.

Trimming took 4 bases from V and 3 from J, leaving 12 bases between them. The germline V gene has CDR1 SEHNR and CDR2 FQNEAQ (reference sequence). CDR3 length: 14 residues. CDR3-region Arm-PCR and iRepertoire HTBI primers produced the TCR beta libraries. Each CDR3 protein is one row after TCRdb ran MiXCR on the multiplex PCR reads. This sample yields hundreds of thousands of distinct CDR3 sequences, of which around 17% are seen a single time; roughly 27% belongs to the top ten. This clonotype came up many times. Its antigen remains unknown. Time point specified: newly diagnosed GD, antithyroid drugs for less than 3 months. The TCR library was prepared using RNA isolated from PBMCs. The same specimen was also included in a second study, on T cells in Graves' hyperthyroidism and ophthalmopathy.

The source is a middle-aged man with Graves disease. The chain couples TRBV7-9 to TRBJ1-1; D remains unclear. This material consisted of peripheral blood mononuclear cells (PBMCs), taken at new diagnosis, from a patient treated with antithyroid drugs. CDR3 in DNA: TGTGCCAGCAGCTACTTGGGGAGGGACACTGAAGCTTTCTTT. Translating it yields CASSYLGRDTEAFF.